This TCR beta chain was sequenced for a study of cytomegalovirus exposure and HLA in healthy donors. This CDR3 comprises 16 residues. From germline, CDR1 is PRHDT and CDR2 FYEKMQ (reference sequence). J was trimmed by 7 bases and V by 4 bases; bases with no gene match: 15. This clone was seen once. The antigen remains undetermined. Study-wide results and limits: Previous analysis showed most TCR beta V segments were productive about 90% or about 30% of the time.

The PCR employed 60 Vbeta primers together with 13 Jbeta primers. TCRdb's copy holds only in-frame clones and misses some; the assay was immunoSEQ multiplex PCR. The sample records hundreds of thousands of clones, around 73% being singletons. The material sequenced was PBMCs. The receptor was derived from a male donor in good health and CMV-seronegative. V gene TRBV13 combines with J gene TRBJ2-5, with 7 bases lining up with TRBD1. The CDR3 bases are TGTGCCAGCAGCTCAATCCGGGACAGAGCCTGGGGGACCCAGTACTTC. Residues: CASSSIRDRAWGTQYF.